This T cell receptor (beta chain) was identified in a study of human T cells and chemical hapten exposure. Looking at the study overall: A 2 cm by 2 cm inner upper arm patch received 2% DPC for sensitization. The patch tests put 0.01% DPC on the skin of the upper back and were read 6 days later. Whole-study results and caveats: Significantly more large CDR3 similarity clusters arose among expanded TCRs than among controls.

This CDR3 has 14 residues. Trimming stripped 0 bases from V and 1 base from J, with 5 bases between. Germline lookup yields CDR1 KGHSH and CDR2 LQKENI. As regards this clonotype: Its antigen remains unknown.

The time point here: patch test 1, 2 weeks after DPC sensitization. The treatment: therapeutic diphenylcyclopropenone sensitization with weekly scalp DPC. Unique molecular identifiers were attached to individual cDNA molecules within the library. TCRdb called the RACE reads again in MiXCR, with one record for every CDR3 protein. The data show roughly 98,000 distinct CDR3 sequences, around 12% seen once. The input for sequencing was whole blood, taken in connection with sensitization to the hapten diphenylcyclopropenone (DPC). This TCR was recovered from a woman aged 35 to 49 with alopecia areata. Some clones in this sample may be carry-over from other donors' samples. The chain carries TRBV18 and TRBJ2-3, with D possibly matching TRBD2 (5 bases). The CDR3 region has the DNA TGTGCCAGCTCACCACCAGCGGGCACAGATACGCAGTATTTT. It specifies CASSPPAGTDTQYF.